A single sample is the source of the 4 T cell receptor beta chains below, sequenced in a study of T cell responses to AZD1222 COVID-19 vaccine. Here immunoSEQ multiplex PCR was the method, and the copy in TCRdb shows in-frame clones only, minus some. The sample lists more than 30,000 clones; just over 90% were seen once. The specimen was peripheral blood, collected on day 0 of AZD1222 vaccination. The receptors shown here come from an adult in good health.

The CDR3 nucleotides read TGTGCCAGCAGCGCACGGGGGAGCAATCAGCCCCAGCATTTT. Amino acids: CASSARGSNQPQHF. This rearrangement joins TRBV7-2 to TRBJ1-5, with D possibly TRBD1 on 5 matching bases. The V end lost 5 bases, the J end lost 1 base, and 9 bases lay between the germline ends. This CDR3 is 14 amino acids long. CDR1 and CDR2 from the germline V gene are SGHTA and FQGNSA.

V gene TRBV12-3 or TRBV12-4 combines with J gene TRBJ2-1, with 9 bases fitting TRBD1. With V trimmed by 7 bases and J by 7 bases, 5 bases remained unmatched. The CDR3 is made up of 13 amino acids. The CDR3 coding sequence is TGTGCCAGCATTGGGACAGGGATGAATGAGCAGTTCTTC. It is translated as CASIGTGMNEQFF.

The chain combines TRBV7-6 with TRBJ1-5; D perhaps matches TRBD1 (5 bases). The V gene lost 5 bases and the J gene lost 7 bases, with 21 bases spanning the gap. CDR1 SGHVS and CDR2 FNYEAQ come from the germline V gene. This CDR3 is built from 16 residues. The CDR3 nucleotides are TGTGCCAGCAGCCTCCCGCGTGGGGACTGGGAACAGCCCCAGCATTTT. Its translation is CASSLPRGDWEQPQHF.

This rearrangement joins TRBV30 to TRBJ1-1, with D perhaps matching TRBD1 (5 bases). Trimming shortened V by 2 bases and J by 3 bases, and 10 bases separated the two germline ends. The CDR3 length is 13 residues. CDR1 and CDR2 from the germline V gene are GTSNPN and SVGIG (reference sequence). The CDR3 loop reads CAWSTTGDTEAFF. CDR3 in DNA: TGTGCCTGGAGTACTACAGGAGACACTGAAGCTTTCTTT.